A few counts support the clone carrying this T cell receptor (beta chain). V shed 8 bases, J shed 1 base, and the junction held 7 bases outside the gene matches. The CDR3 is made up of 15 amino acids. Germline-derived CDR1 and CDR2 are ENHRY and SYGVKD. The sample originates from a study of blood T cell repertoires in COVID-19. Study background: T cells, B-cell-depleted T cells, or PBMCs supplied cDNA or gDNA.

As processed by the authors: Reference gene primer amplification in the assay estimated nucleated cell counts. Measured with immunoSEQ multiplex PCR; TCRdb has only the in-frame clones, and not every one. The V and J calls and clone size come from that table; D and trimming were worked out from the DNA. The top ten hold 17% of the sample, which has 150,000 to 200,000 clones, 79% seen once. The sequenced sample consisted of peripheral blood. V is TRBV10-3 and J is TRBJ1-1; 10 positions match TRBD1. The TCR comes from a man in his 60s with active or convalescent COVID-19. CDR3: CAIRQGAGGNTEAFF. CDR3 bases: TGTGCCATCCGACAGGGGGCAGGGGGGAACACTGAAGCTTTCTTT.